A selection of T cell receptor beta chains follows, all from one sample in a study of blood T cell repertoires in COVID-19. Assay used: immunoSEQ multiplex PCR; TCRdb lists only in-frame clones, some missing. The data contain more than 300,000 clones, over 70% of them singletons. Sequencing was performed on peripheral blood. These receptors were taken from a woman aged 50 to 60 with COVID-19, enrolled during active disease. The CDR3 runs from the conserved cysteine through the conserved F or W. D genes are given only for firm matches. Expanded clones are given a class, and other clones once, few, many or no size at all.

CDR3: CASSLGQGAIYGYTF; DNA: TGCGCCAGCAGCTTGGGGCAGGGGGCGATCTATGGCTACACCTTC; size: NA; V: TRBV5-1; D: TRBD1; J: TRBJ1-2
CDR3: CASRDSRANVLTF; DNA: TGTGCCAGCAGAGACAGTCGGGCCAACGTCCTGACTTTC; size: once; V: TRBV2; D: NA; J: TRBJ2-6
CDR3: CATTPPTRSKKGELFF; DNA: TGTGCCACCACTCCCCCCACCCGGAGCAAGAAAGGGGAGCTGTTTTTT; size: NA; V: TRBV12-1; D: NA; J: TRBJ2-2
CDR3: CASSQGGTGGQPQHF; DNA: TGTGCCAGCAGCCAAGGTGGGACAGGGGGTCAGCCCCAGCATTTT; size: few; V: TRBV14; D: TRBD1; J: TRBJ1-5
CDR3: CARPGTGGSNYGYTF; DNA: TGTGCCAGACCCGGGACAGGGGGCTCGAACTATGGCTACACCTTC; size: NA; V: TRBV2; D: TRBD1; J: TRBJ1-2
CDR3: CASSIQGSGALSEQFF; DNA: TGTGCCAGTAGTATCCAGGGGTCCGGAGCTTTAAGTGAGCAGTTCTTC; size: NA; V: TRBV19; D: NA; J: TRBJ2-1
CDR3: CTSNQTKDGQLFDTQYF; DNA: TGCACCAGCAACCAGACCAAAGATGGACAGCTGTTTGATACGCAGTATTTT; size: NA; V: TRBV1; D: NA; J: TRBJ2-3
CDR3: CASSYSNRNTEAFF; DNA: TGTGCCAGCAGTTACTCGAACAGGAACACTGAAGCTTTCTTT; size: NA; V: TRBV6-5; D: NA; J: TRBJ1-1
CDR3: CASSFKYEQYF; DNA: TGTGCCAGCAGTTTTAAATACGAGCAGTACTTC; size: NA; V: TRBV12-3/TRBV12-4; D: NA; J: TRBJ2-7
CDR3: CSAGLAGVRYEQYF; DNA: TGCAGCGCCGGACTAGCGGGAGTGAGGTACGAGCAGTACTTC; size: NA; V: TRBV29-1; D: TRBD2; J: TRBJ2-7
CDR3: CASGTHEEETQYF; DNA: TGTGCCAGCGGGACTCATGAGGAGGAGACCCAGTACTTC; size: NA; V: TRBV6-5; D: NA; J: TRBJ2-5
CDR3: CASSREEGANYGYTF; DNA: TGTGCCAGCAGCCGAGAGGAGGGGGCGAACTATGGCTACACCTTC; size: NA; V: TRBV7-9; D: TRBD1; J: TRBJ1-2
CDR3: CASRAGGNYGYTF; DNA: TGCGCCAGCCGGGCGGGGGGCAACTATGGCTACACCTTC; size: NA; V: TRBV5-1; D: NA; J: TRBJ1-2